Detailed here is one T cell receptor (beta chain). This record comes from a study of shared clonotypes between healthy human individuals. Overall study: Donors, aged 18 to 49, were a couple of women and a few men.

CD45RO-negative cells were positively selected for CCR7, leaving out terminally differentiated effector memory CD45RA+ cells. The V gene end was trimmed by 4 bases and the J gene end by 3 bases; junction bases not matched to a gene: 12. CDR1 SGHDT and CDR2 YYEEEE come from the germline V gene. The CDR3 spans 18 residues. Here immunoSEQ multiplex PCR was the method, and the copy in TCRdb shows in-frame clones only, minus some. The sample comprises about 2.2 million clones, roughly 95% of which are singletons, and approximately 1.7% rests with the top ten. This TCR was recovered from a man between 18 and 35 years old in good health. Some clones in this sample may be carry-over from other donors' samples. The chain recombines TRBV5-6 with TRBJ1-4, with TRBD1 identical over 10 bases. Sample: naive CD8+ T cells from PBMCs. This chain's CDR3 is CASSPRRQGAGSNEKLFF. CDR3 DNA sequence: TGTGCCAGCAGCCCACGAAGACAGGGGGCCGGATCTAATGAAAAACTGTTTTTT.